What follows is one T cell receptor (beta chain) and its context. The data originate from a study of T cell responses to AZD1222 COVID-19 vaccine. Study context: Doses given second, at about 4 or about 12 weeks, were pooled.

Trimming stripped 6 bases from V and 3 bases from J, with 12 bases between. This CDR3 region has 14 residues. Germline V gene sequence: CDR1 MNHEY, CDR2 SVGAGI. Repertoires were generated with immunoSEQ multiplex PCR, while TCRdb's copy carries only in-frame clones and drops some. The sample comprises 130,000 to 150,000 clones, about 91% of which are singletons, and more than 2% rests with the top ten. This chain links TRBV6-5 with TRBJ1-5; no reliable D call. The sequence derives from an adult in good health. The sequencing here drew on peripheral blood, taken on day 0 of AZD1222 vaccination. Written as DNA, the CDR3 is TGTGCCAGCAGAATGGAACAGATCAATCAGCCCCAGCATTTT. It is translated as CASRMEQINQPQHF.